The source of this T cell receptor beta chain is a study of T-cell reconstitution after alpha-beta-depleted transplantation in children. The study's findings and limits: Roughly two months post-transplant, alpha-beta T cells reportedly originated from several hundred graft clones that had expanded. Recipient T cells and thymic progenitors that survived were the source of the high TCRbeta diversity seen at day 60 in some patients. Counts and diversity of T cells one year after transplant came mostly from newly produced T cells.

The sample holds many counts of this clonotype. What it recognizes is unknown. TCRbeta library preparation incorporated unique molecular identifiers. Each CDR3 protein is one row after TCRdb ran MiXCR on the PCR reads. The sample consists of thousands of distinct CDR3 sequences, roughly 26% of them appearing once. Germline-derived CDR1 and CDR2 are SEHNR and FQNEAQ (reference sequence). Trimming shortened V by 5 bases and J by 7 bases, and 12 bases separated the two germline ends. The CDR3 runs to 13 residues. Here the sequenced sample was PBMCs, mostly from graft donor cells, taken 60 days after TCRalphabeta/CD19-depleted stem cell transplant. The chain links TRBV7-9 to TRBJ1-5; maybe TRBD1 (5 bases). This sequence was found in a male patient under 10 years old who had a stem cell transplant for acute lymphoblastic leukemia, so the T cells may come from the graft donor. CDR3 DNA: TGTGCCAGCAGCGAGGGGTCAAGGCAGCCCCAGCATTTT. Its translation is CASSEGSRQPQHF. Full variable domain (missing parts from reference TRBV7-9 and TRBJ1-5): DTGVSQNPRHKITKRGQNVTFRCDPISEHNRLYWYRQTLGQGPEFLTYFQNEAQLEKSRLLSDRFSAERPKGSFSTLEIQRTEQGDSAMYLCASSEGSRQPQHFGDGTRLSIL.